The clone carrying this T cell receptor (beta chain) came up a few times. These data originate in a study of T cell responses to AZD1222 COVID-19 vaccine. Clones were sequenced by immunoSEQ multiplex PCR, and TCRdb holds only the in-frame ones, with some missing. The table records about 120,000 clones, 85% to 90% of them present only once. This receptor was obtained from an adult who received the AZD1222 COVID-19 vaccine. This specimen consisted of peripheral blood, obtained 28 days after the second AZD1222 dose.

CDR3 region: CASTHSPGGRVPDSGNTIYF. CDR3 nucleotides: TGCGCCAGCACTCACTCGCCTGGGGGCAGGGTCCCTGACTCTGGAAACACCATATATTTT. This chain links TRBV23-1 with TRBJ1-3; D is perhaps TRBD1 (6 bases). TRBV23-1 is labeled an ORF, and its function is uncertain. Trimming removed 7 bases at V and 0 bases at J, with 28 bases between. The CDR3 is 20 residues long.